This TCR beta chain was obtained from a study of blood T cell repertoires in COVID-19. The wider study: Sites across the United States, Italy and Spain contributed samples from acute and convalescent COVID-19. T cells, B-cell-depleted T cells, or PBMCs provided the cDNA or gDNA that served as material.

In the authors' methods: Amplifying reference gene primers gave estimates of nucleated cell counts. Produced via immunoSEQ multiplex PCR; TCRdb's table is partial and in-frame only. V, J and clone size are those of that table, while D and trimming were read from the DNA. The sample lists 23,000 or so clones; approximately 94% were seen once. CDR1 and CDR2 from the germline V gene are SGHDT and YYEEEE. Trimming took 3 bases from V and 3 from J; bases not matched to a gene: 13. This CDR3 contains 17 residues. The clonotype was recovered from a woman aged 45-60 years with active COVID-19. Sample: peripheral blood. The V call is TRBV5-6, the J call TRBJ2-5; 8 bases map to TRBD2. The CDR3 loop reads CASSSLWLRGEEETQYF. The DNA of the CDR3 is TGTGCCAGCAGCTCGCTTTGGTTGCGGGGGGAGGAAGAGACCCAGTACTTC.